The 11 T cell receptor beta chains reported below all come from one sample, sequenced in a study of Graves' ophthalmopathy and Graves' hyperthyroidism. Amplified material comprised TCR beta CDR3 regions derived from RNA transcripts. HTBI-primed first-round RT-PCR preceded second-round multiplex PCR. TCRdb independently ran MiXCR on the multiplex PCR reads; one entry per CDR3 protein. The table lists hundreds of thousands of distinct CDR3 sequences, around 50% of them singletons, with 40% to 55% in the top ten. The sample was peripheral blood. The source is an adult man with Graves' ophthalmopathy.

This clonotype was detected only a few times. The genes are TRBV24-1 and TRBJ2-7, with D perhaps given as TRBD1 or TRBD2 (5 bases each). The better agreement between TRBJ2-1 and the DNA end casts doubt on the J call. The CDR3 runs 16 residues. Germline V gives CDR1 KGHDR, CDR2 SFDVKD. DNA for the CDR3: TGTGCCACCAGTGGGCAGGGCACGGGGATATACAATGAGCAGTTCTTC. Its protein product is CATSGQGTGIYNEQFF.

This clonotype was seen just once. The chain has TRBV11-2 and TRBJ2-5, with a weak D call TRBD2 (5 bases). The assigned J gene may be wrong: the sequence end matches TRBJ2-1 better. The CDR3 covers 13 residues. Germline loops: CDR1 SGHAT, CDR2 FQNNGV. Written as DNA, the CDR3 is TGTGCCAGCAGCGGAGGTCCGAAGGGTGAGCAGTTCTTC. Protein: CASSGGPKGEQFF.

The chain joins TRBV29-1 to TRBJ2-5, with TRBD1 matching over 7 bases. Per germline, CDR1 SQVTM and CDR2 ANQGSEA. CDR3 length: 13 residues. With V trimmed by 6 bases and J by 1 base, 5 bases remained unmatched. The CDR3 is CSVHTGAQETQYF. For the CDR3, the DNA is TGCAGCGTCCACACAGGGGCCCAAGAGACCCAGTACTTC.

This chain connects TRBV6-5 to TRBJ1-1; D may be TRBD1 (6 bases). V lost 4 bases and J 5 bases, leaving 11 bases between the germline ends. The CDR3 totals 13 residues. Germline V gene lookup returns CDR1 MNHEY and CDR2 SVGAGI. The CDR3 sequence: CASSFSRGTEAFF. The CDR3 DNA is TGTGCCAGCAGTTTTTCCAGGGGAACTGAAGCTTTCTTT.

The rearrangement uses TRBV7-9 and TRBJ1-4, with no clear D. V lost 3 bases and J lost 8, with 7 bases in between. CDR1 and CDR2 (germline): SEHNR, FQNEAQ (reference sequence). The CDR3 has 12 amino acids. The CDR3 sequence is CASSLDGEKLFF. The CDR3 DNA reads as TGTGCCAGCAGCTTGGATGGAGAAAAACTGTTTTTT.

V and J are TRBV10-3 and TRBJ2-5; 14 bases align to TRBD2. The length of the CDR3 is 14 residues. J gave up 2 bases and V 10 bases, and 3 bases lay outside the gene matches. Germline V CDR1 and CDR2: ENHRY, SYGVKD. CDR3 region: CATGTSGGQETQYF. The DNA for the CDR3 is TGTGCCACCGGGACTAGCGGGGGTCAAGAGACCCAGTACTTC.

This sequence joins TRBV19 and TRBJ2-7; 8 nucleotides agree with TRBD1. Looked up from germline, CDR1 is LNHDA and CDR2 is SQIVND (reference sequence). V shed 4 bases, J shed 0 bases, and the junction held 11 bases outside the gene matches. The CDR3 is 17 residues long. The CDR3 sequence is CASSNYRGTGTSYEQYF. CDR3 DNA sequence: TGTGCCAGTAGTAACTACCGGGGGACAGGAACCTCCTACGAGCAGTACTTC.

The chain links TRBV20-1 to TRBJ1-4; no clear D gene. The CDR3 length is 12 residues. Trimming took 3 bases from V and 7 from J, leaving 9 bases between them. Germline V gene sequence: CDR1 DFQATT, CDR2 SNEGSKA (reference sequence). CDR3 loop: CSASWSAEKLFF. CDR3 nucleotide sequence: TGCAGTGCTAGTTGGTCAGCTGAAAAACTGTTTTTT.

A few counts support this clonotype. The gene calls are TRBV7-2 and TRBJ2-5; D possibly uses TRBD1 or TRBD2 (5 bases each). V was shortened by 3 bases and J by 5 bases, with 10 bases between the two germline ends. The CDR3 length is 13 residues. CDR1 and CDR2 (germline): SGHTA, FQGNSA. CDR3 protein: CASSFGARETQYF. For the CDR3, the DNA is TGTGCCAGCAGCTTCGGGGCTAGGGAGACCCAGTACTTC.

V is TRBV7-9 and J is TRBJ1-6, with 7 bases lining up with TRBD1. CDR1 and CDR2 from the germline V gene are SEHNR and FQNEAQ (reference sequence). V gave up 2 bases and J gave up 9 bases; unmatched junction bases: 4. This CDR3 has 14 residues. In DNA form, the CDR3 reads TGTGCCAGCAGCTTATGGGACAGTTCTTCACCCCTCCACTTT. Protein sequence: CASSLWDSSSPLHF. The full variable domain, its missing parts supplied by reference TRBV7-9 and TRBJ1-6, is DTGVSQNPRHKITKRGQNVTFRCDPISEHNRLYWYRQTLGQGPEFLTYFQNEAQLEKSRLLSDRFSAERPKGSFSTLEIQRTEQGDSAMYLCASSLWDSSSPLHFGNGTRLTVT.

The V gene is TRBV11-2, the J gene TRBJ1-2; D gene unclear. CDR3 length equals 13 residues. Germline values: CDR1 SGHAT, CDR2 FQNNGV. V lost 8 bases and J 0 bases, leaving 10 bases between the germline ends. The CDR3 region is CASHPDTNYGYTF. CDR3 sequence (DNA): TGTGCCAGCCACCCCGACACTAACTATGGCTACACCTTC.